The rows below give T cell receptor beta chains drawn from one sample of a study of control samples from healthy donors and cancer patients. Measured with immunoSEQ multiplex PCR; TCRdb has only the in-frame clones, and not every one. The data contain 150,000 to 200,000 clones, almost 90% of them singletons. The source material was blood. These receptor sequences come from a man aged 18 to 30 in good health. Each CDR3 is given with its conserved first and last residue. Fields, in order: J gene, clone size, V gene, D gene, CDR3 protein, CDR3 DNA. D genes are given only for firm matches. Rows may omit the clone size; those that give it use once, few, many or a size class.

TRBJ1-1 | . | TRBV27 | . | CASSLSTRDGGLNTEAFF | TGTGCCAGCAGTTTATCGACCCGCGACGGGGGCCTGAACACTGAAGCTTTCTTT
TRBJ1-1 | . | TRBV5-1 | TRBD1 | CASSFSTGASNTEAFF | TGCGCCAGCAGCTTTTCGACAGGGGCGTCGAACACTGAAGCTTTCTTT
TRBJ2-1 | . | TRBV27 | TRBD2 | CASSLLLAGELYNEQFF | TGTGCCAGCAGTTTACTTTTAGCGGGGGAACTCTACAATGAGCAGTTCTTC
TRBJ2-7 | . | TRBV15 | . | CATRPGSGDLEQYF | TGTGCCACCCGCCCTGGGTCAGGCGATTTGGAGCAGTACTTC
TRBJ1-2 | . | TRBV3-1/TRBV3-2 | . | CASSQERGAGGYTF | TGTGCCAGCAGCCAAGAACGGGGGGCAGGTGGCTACACCTTC
TRBJ2-1 | . | TRBV2 | TRBD1 | CASSAGQGGYNEQFF | TGTGCCAGCAGCGCCGGACAGGGGGGATACAATGAGCAGTTCTTC
TRBJ1-2 | . | TRBV4-2 | . | CASSQDLGTDASYGYTF | TGTGCCAGCAGCCAAGACCTCGGGACCGACGCTAGTTATGGCTACACCTTC
TRBJ1-1 | . | TRBV7-9 | TRBD1 | CASSLLGQMNTEAFF | TGTGCCAGCAGCTTATTGGGACAGATGAACACTGAAGCTTTCTTT
TRBJ2-1 | . | TRBV11-2 | TRBD2 | CASSSLSGVAGGINEQFF | TGTGCCAGCAGCTCCCTCTCAGGGGTAGCGGGGGGAATCAATGAGCAGTTCTTC
TRBJ1-1 | . | TRBV24-1 | . | CAILPLGGQKRVTEAFF | TGTGCCATACTACCCCTGGGGGGCCAAAAACGGGTCACTGAAGCTTTCTTT
TRBJ2-6 | . | TRBV9 | . | CASSVDVRAAGANVLTF | TGTGCCAGCAGCGTAGATGTCAGGGCGGCGGGGGCCAACGTCCTGACTTTC
TRBJ1-5 | . | TRBV24-1 | . | CATSDSGQPQHF | TGTGCCACCAGTGATAGCGGGCAGCCCCAGCATTTT
TRBJ2-7 | . | TRBV5-6 | . | CASSFGLGAVTYEQYF | TGTGCCAGCAGCTTCGGGCTGGGGGCAGTAACCTACGAGCAGTACTTC
TRBJ2-5 | . | TRBV3-1/TRBV3-2 | . | CASSQDMGTVQETQYF | TGTGCCAGCAGCCAAGATATGGGAACAGTCCAAGAGACCCAGTACTTC
TRBJ1-1 | . | TRBV19 | TRBD1 | CASSPDRGMNTEAFF | TGTGCCAGTAGTCCCGACAGGGGGATGAACACTGAAGCTTTCTTT
TRBJ1-5 | . | TRBV2 | TRBD1 | CASSGQGTSNQPQHF | TGTGCCAGCAGCGGACAGGGGACTAGCAATCAGCCCCAGCATTTT
TRBJ1-2 | few | TRBV21-1 | . | CASSKGGTADGYTF | TGTGCCAGCAGCAAAGGTGGGACAGCGGATGGCTACACCTTC
TRBJ2-3 | . | TRBV6-6 | . | CASSPPGSSTDTQYF | TGTGCCAGCAGTCCGCCGGGCTCTAGCACAGATACGCAGTATTTT
TRBJ2-7 | . | TRBV11-3 | . | CASSSDRPYEQYF | TGTGCCAGCAGTTCTGACAGGCCCTACGAGCAGTACTTC
TRBJ2-1 | . | TRBV7-9 | TRBD2 | CASSARLAGEQFF | TGTGCCAGCAGCGCCCGACTAGCGGGTGAGCAGTTCTTC
TRBJ2-2 | . | TRBV7-2 | . | CASSQGQRRGGELFF | TGTGCCAGCAGCCAGGGACAACGTCGTGGCGGGGAGCTGTTTTTT
TRBJ1-3 | . | TRBV5-1 | TRBD1 | CASSLKARTGGSGNTIYF | TGCGCCAGCAGCTTGAAGGCGAGGACAGGGGGCTCTGGAAACACCATATATTTT
TRBJ2-2 | . | TRBV18 | TRBD2 | CASSPFSGAPTDGGELFF | TGTGCCAGCTCACCGTTTAGCGGGGCCCCAACCGATGGCGGGGAGCTGTTTTTT
TRBJ1-2 | . | TRBV24-1 | TRBD1 | CATSDTGGLGYTF | TGTGCCACCAGTGATACAGGGGGCCTAGGCTACACCTTC
TRBJ1-4 | . | TRBV6-1 | . | CASSELQGTTNEKLFF | TGTGCCAGCAGTGAATTACAGGGCACAACTAATGAAAAACTGTTTTTT
TRBJ2-3 | . | TRBV6-5 | TRBD2 | CASSQNSGGADTQYF | TGTGCCAGCAGCCAAAATAGCGGGGGTGCAGATACGCAGTATTTT
TRBJ2-2 | . | TRBV9 | . | CASSGPQEAGELFF | TGTGCCAGCAGCGGACCACAAGAGGCCGGGGAGCTGTTTTTT
TRBJ1-5 | . | TRBV28 | . | CASSRDLNQPQHF | TGTGCCAGCAGCCGGGACCTTAATCAGCCCCAGCATTTT
TRBJ2-2 | . | TRBV30 | TRBD1 | CAWETGQGDTGELFF | TGTGCCTGGGAAACGGGACAGGGCGACACCGGGGAGCTGTTTTTT
TRBJ2-7 | . | TRBV9 | TRBD2 | CASSVDGAGTGEQYF | TGTGCCAGCAGCGTAGACGGAGCGGGGACGGGAGAGCAGTACTTC
TRBJ2-7 | . | TRBV6-5 | . | CASSYSGGGDEQYF | TGTGCCAGCAGTTACTCGGGGGGTGGGGACGAGCAGTACTTC